These T cell receptor beta chains were read from a single sample in a study of T cell responses to AZD1222 COVID-19 vaccine. Here immunoSEQ multiplex PCR was the method, and the copy in TCRdb shows in-frame clones only, minus some. The sample shows some 150,000 clones, 88% of them seen only once. This sample comprised peripheral blood, obtained on day 0 of AZD1222 vaccination. The receptors originated from an adult in good health. The CDR3 runs from the conserved cysteine through the conserved F or W. A D gene is named only where the DNA matches it firmly. Clone size appears in some rows only: once, few, many, or a class for an expanded clone.

J gene | V gene | CDR3 length | D gene | clone size | CDR3 protein | CDR3 DNA
TRBJ2-5 | TRBV5-1 | 14 | NA | NA | CASSLAQLGETQYF | TGCGCCAGCAGCTTGGCTCAGCTAGGGGAGACCCAGTACTTC
TRBJ2-7 | TRBV5-6 | 16 | TRBD2 | NA | CASSLLAGGPQDEQYF | TGTGCCAGCAGCTTACTAGCGGGGGGGCCTCAAGACGAGCAGTACTTC
TRBJ1-1 | TRBV7-2 | 14 | NA | few | CASSLGVVNTEAFF | TGTGCCAGCAGCTTAGGGGTGGTGAACACTGAAGCTTTCTTT
TRBJ1-3 | TRBV9 | 16 | NA | NA | CASSVKVGAEGNTIYF | TGTGCCAGCAGCGTAAAGGTGGGGGCAGAAGGAAACACCATATATTTT
TRBJ1-5 | TRBV18 | 15 | NA | NA | CASSVAPISNQPQHF | TGTGCCAGCTCAGTTGCGCCTATTAGCAATCAGCCCCAGCATTTT
TRBJ2-7 | TRBV23-1 | 13 | TRBD2 | NA | CASSLGGVCEQYF | TGCGCCAGCAGCCTTGGGGGGGTTTGCGAGCAGTACTTC
TRBJ2-3 | TRBV2 | 15 | NA | NA | CASSEVNLSTDTQYF | TGTGCCAGCAGTGAAGTTAACCTTAGCACAGATACGCAGTATTTT
TRBJ1-5 | TRBV4-1 | 18 | NA | NA | CASSQDFPRVHSPQPQHF | TGCGCCAGCAGCCAAGATTTCCCCAGGGTGCACTCACCCCAGCCCCAGCATTTT
TRBJ1-1 | TRBV18 | 15 | NA | once | CASSPRAGRHTEAFF | TGTGCCAGCTCACCCCGGGCAGGGAGGCACACTGAAGCTTTCTTT
TRBJ1-1 | TRBV28 | 13 | NA | NA | CASSPPRHSEAFF | TGTGCCAGCAGTCCCCCCAGACACAGTGAAGCTTTCTTT
TRBJ1-1 | TRBV7-2 | 15 | NA | NA | CASSSTGTLNTEAFF | TGTGCCAGCAGCTCTACCGGGACATTGAACACTGAAGCTTTCTTT
TRBJ2-4 | TRBV2 | 16 | TRBD1 | NA | CASRAGQVRAKNIQYF | TGTGCCAGCAGGGCCGGACAGGTCCGGGCCAAAAACATTCAGTACTTC
TRBJ1-1 | TRBV6-5 | 13 | NA | NA | CASSYFKDTEAFF | TGTGCCAGCAGTTACTTTAAGGACACTGAAGCTTTCTTT
TRBJ2-1 | TRBV18 | 10 | NA | NA | CASSANEQFF | TGTGCCAGCTCCGCTAATGAGCAGTTCTTC
TRBJ1-2 | TRBV25-1 | 14 | NA | NA | CASSEYGSGFGYTF | TGTGCCAGCAGTGAATATGGATCGGGATTTGGCTACACCTTC
TRBJ1-2 | TRBV27 | 15 | NA | NA | CASSQIGGQGNGYTF | TGTGCCAGCAGTCAGATTGGCGGGCAGGGTAATGGCTACACCTTC
TRBJ1-5 | TRBV5-3 | 14 | NA | NA | CARRFRGRDQPQHF | TGTGCCAGAAGGTTCAGGGGTAGGGATCAGCCCCAGCATTTT
TRBJ1-2 | TRBV29-1 | 11 | NA | NA | CSVEVGRGYTF | TGCAGCGTTGAGGTAGGACGTGGCTACACCTTC
TRBJ1-4 | TRBV5-1 | 14 | NA | NA | CASSPGPINEKLFF | TGCGCCAGCAGCCCGGGACCGATTAATGAAAAACTGTTTTTT
TRBJ1-2 | TRBV30 | 14 | TRBD1 | NA | CAWTIQGARYGYTF | TGTGCCTGGACCATACAGGGGGCGCGCTATGGCTACACCTTC
TRBJ1-4 | TRBV7-8 | 13 | NA | NA | CASSFLLNEKLFF | TGTGCCAGCAGCTTCTTGTTAAATGAAAAACTGTTTTTT
TRBJ2-6 | TRBV2 | 16 | TRBD2 | once | CASSEAGGSGANVLTF | TGTGCCAGCAGTGAGGCGGGGGGCTCTGGGGCCAACGTCCTGACTTTC
TRBJ2-7 | TRBV15 | 14 | TRBD1 | NA | CATRIRQGAYEQYF | TGTGCCACCAGGATACGACAGGGGGCCTACGAGCAGTACTTC
TRBJ1-2 | TRBV20-1 | 11 | NA | NA | CSATPAYGYTF | TGCAGTGCTACCCCAGCGTATGGCTACACCTTC
TRBJ2-3 | TRBV30 | 15 | TRBD2 | NA | CAWSRGGYDADTQYF | TGTGCCTGGAGTCGGGGGGGCTACGATGCAGATACGCAGTATTTT
TRBJ2-7 | TRBV18 | 12 | NA | few | CASSPGLGEQYF | TGTGCCAGCTCACCGGGACTCGGCGAGCAGTACTTC
TRBJ1-2 | TRBV29-1 | 14 | NA | NA | CSVGERTEIYGYTF | TGCAGCGTCGGGGAAAGGACAGAAATCTATGGCTACACCTTC
TRBJ1-5 | TRBV6-6 | 14 | NA | NA | CASSYYRDNQPQHF | TGTGCCAGCAGTTACTACAGGGACAATCAGCCCCAGCATTTT
TRBJ1-2 | TRBV6-2/TRBV6-3 | 14 | TRBD1 | once | CASSYVGQGTGYTF | TGTGCCAGCAGTTACGTCGGACAGGGTACGGGCTACACCTTC
TRBJ2-1 | TRBV5-8 | 17 | TRBD2 | NA | CASIRGVGGAKDNEQFF | TGTGCCAGCATCCGAGGTGTCGGGGGGGCCAAGGACAATGAGCAGTTCTTC
TRBJ1-2 | TRBV29-1 | 13 | NA | NA | CSARGTSDYGYTF | TGCAGCGCCCGGGGGACATCGGACTATGGCTACACCTTC
TRBJ1-2 | TRBV7-9 | 14 | TRBD1 | NA | CASSPSGQAYGYTF | TGTGCCAGCAGCCCAAGCGGACAGGCCTATGGCTACACCTTC
TRBJ2-3 | TRBV12-5 | 13 | NA | NA | CASGDHPGRTQYF | TGTGCTAGTGGTGATCACCCGGGACGGACGCAGTATTTT
TRBJ2-1 | TRBV7-3 | 15 | TRBD2 | NA | CASSLRGSSYNEQFF | TGTGCCAGCAGTCTGCGGGGGAGCTCCTACAATGAGCAGTTCTTC
TRBJ1-1 | TRBV18 | 15 | NA | NA | CASSLQGRRMAEAFF | TGTGCCAGCTCACTCCAGGGTCGGCGAATGGCTGAAGCTTTCTTT
TRBJ2-3 | TRBV27 | 12 | NA | NA | CASSLTRLPGYF | TGTGCCAGCAGTTTGACGAGGCTACCCGGGTATTTT
TRBJ1-1 | TRBV7-8 | 16 | NA | once | CASTRGGALSNTEAFF | TGTGCCAGCACCCGAGGGGGGGCCCTCTCTAACACTGAAGCTTTCTTT
TRBJ1-1 | TRBV5-1 | 13 | TRBD1 | NA | CASSFTGATEAFF | TGCGCCAGCAGCTTTACAGGGGCCACTGAAGCTTTCTTT
TRBJ1-5 | TRBV7-3 | 16 | TRBD1 | NA | CASSLRRDRPNQPQHF | TGTGCCAGCAGCTTAAGAAGGGACAGGCCCAATCAGCCCCAGCATTTT
TRBJ1-1 | TRBV24-1 | 14 | NA | NA | CATSDLLGDTEAFF | TGTGCCACCAGTGATTTATTAGGGGACACTGAAGCTTTCTTT
TRBJ1-5 | TRBV19 | 14 | NA | once | CASSITGLSQPQHF | TGTGCCAGTAGTATCACGGGCCTCAGTCAGCCCCAGCATTTT
TRBJ1-1 | TRBV6-6 | 14 | NA | NA | CASSYWQGGTEAFF | TGTGCCAGCAGTTACTGGCAGGGCGGCACTGAAGCTTTCTTT
TRBJ1-3 | TRBV7-9 | 14 | NA | NA | CASRATGPGNTIYF | TGTGCCAGCAGAGCTACAGGGCCGGGAAACACCATATATTTT
TRBJ1-2 | TRBV6-1 | 15 | NA | NA | CASSESPGQNYGYTF | TGTGCCAGCAGTGAATCCCCCGGACAAAACTATGGCTACACCTTC